This T cell receptor (beta chain) was identified during a study of blood T cell repertoires in COVID-19. Study details: COVID-19 samples collected from the United States, Italy and Spain covered acute and convalescent phases. T cells, B-cell-depleted T cells, or PBMCs supplied cDNA or gDNA.

J was trimmed by 7 bases and V by 5 bases; bases with no gene match: 10. Looked up from germline, CDR1 is MNHEY and CDR2 is SMNVEV (reference sequence). The CDR3 extends over 14 amino acids. The authors' processing: Estimation of nucleated cell counts was performed using reference gene primer amplification. Generated by immunoSEQ multiplex PCR, the TCRdb table keeps only in-frame clones and is missing some. Clone size and V and J calls were adopted from that table, with D and trimming inferred from the DNA. Of roughly 190,000 clones detected, about 80% appear once; the ten largest clones hold roughly 8.7%.

This TCR was sampled from a woman aged 50 to 65 with active or convalescent COVID-19. This chain links TRBV27 with TRBJ1-1; TRBD1 aligns across 7 bases. Sequenced material: peripheral blood. Here the CDR3 reads CASSPSHRGGEAFF. The CDR3, as DNA: TGTGCCAGCAGTCCCTCCCACAGGGGTGGTGAAGCTTTCTTT.